Sequencing of this TCR beta chain was carried out in a study of CD8 T cells in ankylosing spondylitis. Study-level points and caveats: Reportedly, disease-linked clones are significantly enriched in ankylosing spondylitis patients' matched synovial fluid. Characteristic of ankylosing spondylitis blood, it appeared, was a TCR beta motif comprising several highly homologous variants. Several of the motif variants were reported before in synovial fluid and blood from reactive arthritis. Peripheral blood samples showed relatively rare disease-linked clones, and these clones were CD8+.

Library preparation for TCR beta used quantitative 5'-RACE with molecular barcodes. TCRdb re-called the 5' RACE reads with MiXCR, one entry per CDR3 protein. The sample has approximately 500,000 distinct CDR3 sequences; approximately 11% are singletons. Worth noting for this clonotype: No antigen is known for it.

The CDR3 contains 14 residues. V was pared by 6 bases and J by 2 bases, with 2 bases of the junction left unmatched. Germline assignment: CDR1 SEHNR and CDR2 FQNEAQ (reference sequence). Sequenced: blood, either unsorted or a sorted T cell fraction (not recorded which). This chain joins TRBV7-9 and TRBJ2-5; TRBD2 matches at 11 bases. The receptor's source is a male donor with ankylosing spondylitis. The DNA for the CDR3 is TGTGCCAGCAGAGGGACTAGCGGACAAGAGACCCAGTACTTC. Residues: CASRGTSGQETQYF.